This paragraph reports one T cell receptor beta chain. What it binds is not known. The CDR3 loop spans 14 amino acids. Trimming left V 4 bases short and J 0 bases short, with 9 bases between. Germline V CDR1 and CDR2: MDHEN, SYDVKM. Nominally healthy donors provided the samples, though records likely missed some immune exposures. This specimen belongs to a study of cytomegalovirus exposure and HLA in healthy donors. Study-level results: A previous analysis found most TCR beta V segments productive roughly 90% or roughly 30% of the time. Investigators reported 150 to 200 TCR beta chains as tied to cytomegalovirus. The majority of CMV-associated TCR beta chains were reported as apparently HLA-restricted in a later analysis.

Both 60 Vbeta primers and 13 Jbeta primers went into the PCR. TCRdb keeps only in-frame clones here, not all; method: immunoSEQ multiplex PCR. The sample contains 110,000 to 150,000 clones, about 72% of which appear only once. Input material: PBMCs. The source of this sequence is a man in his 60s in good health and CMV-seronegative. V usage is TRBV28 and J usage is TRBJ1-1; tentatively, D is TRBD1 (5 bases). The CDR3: CASSSQALNTEAFF. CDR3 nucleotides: TGTGCCAGCAGTTCACAGGCTTTGAACACTGAAGCTTTCTTT. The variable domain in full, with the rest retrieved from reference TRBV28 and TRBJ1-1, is DVKVTQSSRYLVKRTGEKVFLECVQDMDHENMFWYRQDPGLGLRLIYFSYDVKMKEKGDIPEGYSVSREKKERFSLILESASTNQTSMYLCASSSQALNTEAFFGQGTRLTVV.